This T cell receptor (beta chain) was recovered during a study of radiation and T cells in renal cell carcinoma. Whole-study findings and limits: In blood, top tumor clones expanded by 2 weeks, shrinking by 4.

CDR3 length equals 15 residues. V lost 3 bases, J lost 3 bases, and 14 bases lay in between. Germline V gene sequence: CDR1 GTSNPN, CDR2 SVGIG (reference sequence). Assay used: immunoSEQ multiplex PCR; TCRdb lists only in-frame clones, some missing. The sample yields 94,000 or so clones, 82% seen once. For this clone: Antigen specificity is unknown.

Documented time point: baseline pretreatment blood. Treatment reported: 15 Gy SBRT to primary tumor, nephrectomy 4 weeks later. The chain links TRBV30 to TRBJ1-4, with D unresolved. Sequencing was performed on blood, taken from a patient whose treatment included radiotherapy and nephrectomy. This clonotype originated in a man aged 60 to 75 with renal cell carcinoma. The CDR3 DNA follows: TGTGCCTGGAGGAACGAAAGGAGGGCTAATGAAAAACTGTTTTTT. As protein: CAWRNERRANEKLFF.